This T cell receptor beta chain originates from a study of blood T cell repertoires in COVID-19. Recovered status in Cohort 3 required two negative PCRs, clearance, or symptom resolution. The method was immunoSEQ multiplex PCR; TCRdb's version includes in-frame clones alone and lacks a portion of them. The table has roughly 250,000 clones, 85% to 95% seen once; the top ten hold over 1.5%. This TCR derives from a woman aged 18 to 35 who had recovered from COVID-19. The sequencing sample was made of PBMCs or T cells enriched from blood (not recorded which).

In DNA, the CDR3 is TGTGCCAGCAGCCCCCCGGGTTCCTACAATGAGCAGTTCTTC. Translating gives CASSPPGSYNEQFF. The rearrangement links TRBV7-9 to TRBJ2-1; D not certain. The CDR3 runs to 14 residues. Trimming took off 5 bases at V and 1 base at J, with 9 bases between the two ends. The germline CDR1 and CDR2 sequences are SEHNR and FQNEAQ (reference sequence).